Listed below are T cell receptor beta chains from one sample, sequenced in a study of OX40 agonist ivuxolimab in advanced cancers. The data were produced by immunoSEQ multiplex PCR, yet TCRdb's version contains in-frame clones alone and is incomplete. The sample lists 50,000 to 65,000 clones, 65% to 90% seen once, with around 0.6% in the top ten. The sample here was CD4+ or CD8+ T cells sorted from blood, taken in a trial of the OX40 agonist ivuxolimab. Receptors were obtained from an adult with an advanced solid tumor such as melanoma, head and neck, liver or kidney cancer. Both conserved end residues are part of each CDR3. A D gene is named only where the DNA matches it firmly.

D gene	V gene	J gene	CDR3 DNA	CDR3 protein
TRBD1	TRBV28	TRBJ1-1	TGTGCCAGCAGTTTGACACGTCAGGGGGATGGCACTGAAGCTTTCTTT	CASSLTRQGDGTEAFF
TRBD2	TRBV11-3	TRBJ2-2	TGTGCCAGCAGCTTAGTTGGACTAGCGGGGGGAAAGAACACCGGGGAGCTGTTTTTT	CASSLVGLAGGKNTGELFF
.	TRBV5-1	TRBJ2-7	TGCGCCAGCAGCCCCGGACACCTGAGCTCCTACGAGCAGTACTTC	CASSPGHLSSYEQYF
TRBD2	TRBV28	TRBJ2-1	TGTGCCAGCAGTTCCTTGGGGGGGGAAAGTGCGTACAATGAGCAGTTCTTC	CASSSLGGESAYNEQFF
TRBD2	TRBV28	TRBJ2-1	TGTGCCAGCAGTTTATCGGGCCAATTGGGGCTAGCGGGAACCCACAATGAGCAGTTCTTC	CASSLSGQLGLAGTHNEQFF
.	TRBV29-1	TRBJ2-7	TGCAGCGTCGGGGGAAGGTACGAGCAGTACTTC	CSVGGRYEQYF
TRBD2	TRBV7-2	TRBJ2-3	TGTGCCAGCAGCTTCCGGACACTAGCGACTAGCACAGATACGCAGTATTTT	CASSFRTLATSTDTQYF
TRBD2	TRBV10-2	TRBJ2-1	TGCGCCAGCAGTAGGACTAGCGATGAGCAGTTCTTC	CASSRTSDEQFF
TRBD1	TRBV19	TRBJ1-3	TGTGCCAGTAGGGACAGGGGGACCTTGTATGGAAACACCATATATTTT	CASRDRGTLYGNTIYF
TRBD2	TRBV7-2	TRBJ2-3	TGTGCCAGCAGCCCGACAGCGGGGATTACAGATACGCAGTATTTT	CASSPTAGITDTQYF
TRBD2	TRBV9	TRBJ2-7	TGTGCCAGCAGCGTAGGACTAGCGGGAGGGGTGTACGAGCAGTACTTC	CASSVGLAGGVYEQYF